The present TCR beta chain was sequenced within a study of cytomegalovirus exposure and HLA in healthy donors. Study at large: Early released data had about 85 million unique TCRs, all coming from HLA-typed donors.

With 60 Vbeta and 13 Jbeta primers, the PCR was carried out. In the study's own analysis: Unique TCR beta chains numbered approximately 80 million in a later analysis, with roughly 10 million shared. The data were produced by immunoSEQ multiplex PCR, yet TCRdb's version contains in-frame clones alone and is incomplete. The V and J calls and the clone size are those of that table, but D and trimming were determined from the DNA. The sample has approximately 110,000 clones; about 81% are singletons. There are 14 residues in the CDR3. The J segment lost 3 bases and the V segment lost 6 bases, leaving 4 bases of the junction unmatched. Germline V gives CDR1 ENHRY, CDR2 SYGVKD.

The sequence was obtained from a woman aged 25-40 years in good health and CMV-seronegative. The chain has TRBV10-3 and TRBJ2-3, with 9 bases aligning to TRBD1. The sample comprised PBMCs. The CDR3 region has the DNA TGTGCCATCAGATTGGGACAGGGAACAGATACGCAGTATTTT. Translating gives CAIRLGQGTDTQYF.